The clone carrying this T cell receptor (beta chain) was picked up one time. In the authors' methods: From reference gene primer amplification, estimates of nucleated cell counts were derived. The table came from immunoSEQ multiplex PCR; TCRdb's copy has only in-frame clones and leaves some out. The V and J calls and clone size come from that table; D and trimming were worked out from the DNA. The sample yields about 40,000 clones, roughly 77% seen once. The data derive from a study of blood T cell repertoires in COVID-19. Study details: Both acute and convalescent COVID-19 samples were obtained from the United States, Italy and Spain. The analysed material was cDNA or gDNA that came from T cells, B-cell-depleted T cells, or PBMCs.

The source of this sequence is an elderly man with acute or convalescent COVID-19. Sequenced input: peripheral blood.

The CDR3 DNA sequence: TGTGCCAGTAGGAGGGGGCTCAACAGGGAGACCCAGTACTTC. This translates into CASRRGLNRETQYF. This chain uses TRBV19 with TRBJ2-5; 7 nucleotides line up with TRBD1. CDR1 is LNHDA, CDR2 SQIVND, per germline (reference sequence). The V and J ends lost 6 bases and 5 bases, in that order; junction bases with no gene match: 9. CDR3 size: 14 residues.